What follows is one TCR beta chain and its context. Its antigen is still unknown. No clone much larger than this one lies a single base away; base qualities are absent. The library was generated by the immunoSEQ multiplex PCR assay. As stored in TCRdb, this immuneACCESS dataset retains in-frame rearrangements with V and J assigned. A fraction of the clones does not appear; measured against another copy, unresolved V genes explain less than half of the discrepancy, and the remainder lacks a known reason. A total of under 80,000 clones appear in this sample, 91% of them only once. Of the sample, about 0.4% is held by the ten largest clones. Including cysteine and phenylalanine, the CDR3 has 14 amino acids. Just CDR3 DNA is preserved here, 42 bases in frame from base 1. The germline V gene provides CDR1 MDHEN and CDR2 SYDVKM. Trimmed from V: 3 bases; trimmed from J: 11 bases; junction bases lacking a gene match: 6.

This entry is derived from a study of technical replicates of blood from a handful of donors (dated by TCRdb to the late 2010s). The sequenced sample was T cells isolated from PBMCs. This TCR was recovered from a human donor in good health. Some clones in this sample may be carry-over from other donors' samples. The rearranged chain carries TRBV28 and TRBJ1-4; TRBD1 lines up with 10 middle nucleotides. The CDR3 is CASSLGQGMGKLFF. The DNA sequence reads TGTGCCAGCAGTTTGGGACAGGGGATGGGGAAACTGTTTTTT.